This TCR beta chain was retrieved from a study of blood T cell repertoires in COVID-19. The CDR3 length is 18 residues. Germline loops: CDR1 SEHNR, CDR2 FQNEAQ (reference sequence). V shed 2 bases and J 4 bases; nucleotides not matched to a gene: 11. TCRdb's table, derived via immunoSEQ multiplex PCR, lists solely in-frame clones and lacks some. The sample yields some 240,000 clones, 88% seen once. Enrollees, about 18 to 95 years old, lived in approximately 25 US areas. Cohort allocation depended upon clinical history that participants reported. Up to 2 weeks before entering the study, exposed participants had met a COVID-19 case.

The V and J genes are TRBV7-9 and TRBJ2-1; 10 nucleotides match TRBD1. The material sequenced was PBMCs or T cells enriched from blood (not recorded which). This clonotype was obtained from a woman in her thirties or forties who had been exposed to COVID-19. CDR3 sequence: CASSLSRDRGSSYNEQFF. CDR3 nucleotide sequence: TGTGCCAGCAGCTTATCCCGGGACAGGGGTAGTTCTTACAATGAGCAGTTCTTC.